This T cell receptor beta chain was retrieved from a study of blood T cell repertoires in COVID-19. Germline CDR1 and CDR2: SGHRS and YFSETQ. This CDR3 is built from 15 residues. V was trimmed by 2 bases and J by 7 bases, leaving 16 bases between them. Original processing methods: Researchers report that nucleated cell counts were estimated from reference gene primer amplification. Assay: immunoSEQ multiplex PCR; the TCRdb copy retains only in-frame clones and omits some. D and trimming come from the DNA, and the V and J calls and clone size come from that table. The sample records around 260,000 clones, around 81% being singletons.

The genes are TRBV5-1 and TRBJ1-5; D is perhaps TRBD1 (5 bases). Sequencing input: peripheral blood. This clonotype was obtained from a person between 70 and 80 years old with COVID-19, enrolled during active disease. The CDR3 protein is CASSLLPGLRQPQHF. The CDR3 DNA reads TGCGCCAGCAGCTTACTCCCGGGACTACGGCAGCCCCAGCATTTT.